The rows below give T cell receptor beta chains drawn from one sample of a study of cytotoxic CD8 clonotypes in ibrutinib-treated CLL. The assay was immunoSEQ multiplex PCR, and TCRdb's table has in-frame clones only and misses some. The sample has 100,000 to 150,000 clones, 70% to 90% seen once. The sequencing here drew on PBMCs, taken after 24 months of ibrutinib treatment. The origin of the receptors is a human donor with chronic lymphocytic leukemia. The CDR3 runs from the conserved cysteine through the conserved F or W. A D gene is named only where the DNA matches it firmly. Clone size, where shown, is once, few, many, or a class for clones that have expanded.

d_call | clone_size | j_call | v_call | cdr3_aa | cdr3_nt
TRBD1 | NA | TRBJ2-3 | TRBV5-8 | CASSSGGQGTFTDTQYF | TGTGCCAGCAGCTCAGGGGGACAGGGTACATTCACAGATACGCAGTATTTT
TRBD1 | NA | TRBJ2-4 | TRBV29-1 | CSVEGRTGVNIQYF | TGCAGCGTTGAAGGGCGGACAGGGGTTAACATTCAGTACTTC
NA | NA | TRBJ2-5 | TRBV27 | CASSPRPQKRGETQYF | TGTGCCAGCAGTCCGCGGCCTCAGAAGAGGGGGGAGACCCAGTACTTC
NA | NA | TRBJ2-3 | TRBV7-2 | CASSPSGFQTVTQYF | TGTGCCAGCAGCCCCTCGGGCTTCCAAACCGTTACGCAGTATTTT
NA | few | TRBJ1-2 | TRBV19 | CASSIEGGRGYTF | TGTGCCAGTAGTATAGAGGGAGGGCGCGGCTACACCTTC
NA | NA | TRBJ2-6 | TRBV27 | CASSQRTSSGANVLTF | TGTGCCAGCAGTCAGCGGACAAGCTCTGGGGCCAACGTCCTGACTTTC
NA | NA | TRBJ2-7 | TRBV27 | CASSLYGDLYEQYF | TGTGCCAGCAGTTTATACGGAGACCTCTACGAGCAGTACTTC
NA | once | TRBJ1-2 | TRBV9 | CASSVGEWGYTF | TGTGCCAGCAGCGTAGGGGAATGGGGCTACACCTTC
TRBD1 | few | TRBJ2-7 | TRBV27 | CASSPFDRTGGYEQYF | TGTGCCAGCAGTCCATTCGACCGGACAGGGGGCTACGAGCAGTACTTC
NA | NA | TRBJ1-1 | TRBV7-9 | CASSNDRLEGETEAFF | TGTGCCAGCAGCAACGACAGGCTCGAGGGGGAGACTGAAGCTTTCTTT
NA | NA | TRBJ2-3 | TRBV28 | CASSYRASTDTQYF | TGTGCCAGCAGTTACAGGGCATCCACAGATACGCAGTATTTT
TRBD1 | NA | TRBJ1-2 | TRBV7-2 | CASSLDRGPYTF | TGTGCCAGCAGCTTAGATAGGGGGCCGTACACCTTC
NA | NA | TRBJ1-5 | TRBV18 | CASSPPSGSGGNQPQHF | TGTGCCAGCTCACCACCGAGTGGGTCAGGGGGCAATCAGCCCCAGCATTTT
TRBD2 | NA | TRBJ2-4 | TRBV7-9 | CASKPSGGNIQYF | TGTGCCAGCAAACCTAGCGGGGGAAACATTCAGTACTTC
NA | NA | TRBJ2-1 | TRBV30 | CAWSAQYNEQFF | TGTGCCTGGAGTGCACAGTACAATGAGCAGTTCTTC
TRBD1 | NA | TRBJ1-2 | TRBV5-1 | CASSLQPLEGAVYGYTF | TGCGCCAGCAGCTTGCAGCCCTTGGAGGGGGCGGTCTATGGCTACACCTTC
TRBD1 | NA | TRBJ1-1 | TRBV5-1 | CASRDGQGWNTEAFF | TGCGCCAGCAGGGACGGACAGGGATGGAACACTGAAGCTTTCTTT
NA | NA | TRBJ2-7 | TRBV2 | CASPPGASRGDEQYF | TGTGCCAGCCCTCCGGGCGCCTCCCGGGGTGACGAGCAGTACTTC
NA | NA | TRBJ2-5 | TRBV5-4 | CASSNRVGETQYF | TGTGCCAGCAGCAACAGGGTCGGGGAGACCCAGTACTTC
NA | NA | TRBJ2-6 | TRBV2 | CASRQGTGANVLTF | TGTGCCAGCAGACAGGGTACTGGGGCCAACGTCCTGACTTTC
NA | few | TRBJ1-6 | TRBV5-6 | CASSPGALRSPLHF | TGTGCCAGCAGCCCCGGCGCCTTAAGATCACCCCTCCACTTT
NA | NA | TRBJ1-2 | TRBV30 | CAWSVPGAGGGSGGYTF | TGTGCCTGGAGTGTACCTGGGGCAGGAGGAGGTTCGGGTGGCTACACCTTC
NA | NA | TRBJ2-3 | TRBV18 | CASSPLLPGFYRGDTQYF | TGTGCCAGCTCACCTCTCCTACCCGGGTTTTACCGGGGAGATACGCAGTATTTT